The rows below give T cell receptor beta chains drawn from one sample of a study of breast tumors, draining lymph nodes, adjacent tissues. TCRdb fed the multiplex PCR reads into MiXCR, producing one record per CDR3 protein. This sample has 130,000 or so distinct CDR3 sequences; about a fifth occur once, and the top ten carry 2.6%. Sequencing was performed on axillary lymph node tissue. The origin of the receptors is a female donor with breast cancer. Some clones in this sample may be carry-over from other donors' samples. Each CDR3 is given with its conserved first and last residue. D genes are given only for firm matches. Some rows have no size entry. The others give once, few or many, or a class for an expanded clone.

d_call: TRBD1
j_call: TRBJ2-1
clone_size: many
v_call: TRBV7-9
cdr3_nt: TGTGCCAGCAGCTCGGGGACAGGGGGCCTCTACAATGAGCAGTTCTTC
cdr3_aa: CASSSGTGGLYNEQFF

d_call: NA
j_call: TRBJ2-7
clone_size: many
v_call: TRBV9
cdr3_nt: TGTGCCAGCAGCGTAGGGGGGACAACCTACGAGCAGTACTTC
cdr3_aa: CASSVGGTTYEQYF

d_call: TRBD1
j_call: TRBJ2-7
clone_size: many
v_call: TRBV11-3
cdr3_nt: TGTGCCAGCAGCTTAGATGCAGACAGGGGGGTTCGCGAGCAGTACTTC
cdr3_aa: CASSLDADRGVREQYF

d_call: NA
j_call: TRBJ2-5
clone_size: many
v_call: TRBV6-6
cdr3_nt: TGTGCCAGCAGGTTCTGGCGGGAAGAAGAGACCCAGTACTTC
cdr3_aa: CASRFWREEETQYF

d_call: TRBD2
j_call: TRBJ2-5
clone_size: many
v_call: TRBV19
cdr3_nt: TGTGCCAGTAGTATAGTAGGGACTAGCGGCCAAGAGACCCAGTACTTC
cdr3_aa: CASSIVGTSGQETQYF

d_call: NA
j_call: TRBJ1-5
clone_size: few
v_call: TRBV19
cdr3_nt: TGTGCCAGTAGTATGGCCTCGTGGGGGGCCGGCAATCAGCCCCAGCATTTT
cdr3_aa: CASSMASWGAGNQPQHF

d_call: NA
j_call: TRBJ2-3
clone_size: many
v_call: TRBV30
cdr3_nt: TGTGCCTGGAATGTACAGGGGGGGAGGACAGATACGCAGTATTTT
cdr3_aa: CAWNVQGGRTDTQYF

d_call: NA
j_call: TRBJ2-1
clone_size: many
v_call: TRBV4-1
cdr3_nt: TGCGCCAGCAGCCAAGCGCTCTCCTACAATGAGCAGTTCTTC
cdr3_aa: CASSQALSYNEQFF

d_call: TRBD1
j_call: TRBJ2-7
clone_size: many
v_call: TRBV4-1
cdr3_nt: TGCGCCAGCAGCCAAGGACAGGGGGCGAGTTCCTACGAGCAGTACTTC
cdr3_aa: CASSQGQGASSYEQYF

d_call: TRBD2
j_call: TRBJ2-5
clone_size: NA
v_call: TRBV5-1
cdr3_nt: TGCGCCAGCAGCTTGATAGCGGGAGGGCCGGAGACCCAGTACTTC
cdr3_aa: CASSLIAGGPETQYF

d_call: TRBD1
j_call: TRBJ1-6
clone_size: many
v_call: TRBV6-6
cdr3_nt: TGTGCCAGCAGTTACGATGCAGGGGGCGCGAATAATTCACCCCTCCACTTT
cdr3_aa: CASSYDAGGANNSPLHF

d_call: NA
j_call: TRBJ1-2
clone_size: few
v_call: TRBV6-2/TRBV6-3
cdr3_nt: TGTGCCAGCAGTTACTACGCTACGCGGATCTCTGGCTACACCTTC
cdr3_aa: CASSYYATRISGYTF

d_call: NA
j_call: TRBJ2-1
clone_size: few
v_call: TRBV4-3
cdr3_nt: TGCGCCAGCAGCCCGGCGACTAGTCTGAATGAGCAGTTCTTC
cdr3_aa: CASSPATSLNEQFF

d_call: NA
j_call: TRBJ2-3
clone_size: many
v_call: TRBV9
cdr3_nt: TGTGCCAGCAGCGCAGACCCCACAGATACGCAGTATTTT
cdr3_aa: CASSADPTDTQYF

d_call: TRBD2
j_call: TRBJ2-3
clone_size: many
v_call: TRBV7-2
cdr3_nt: TGTGCCAGCAGCTCTCGACTAGCGGGGAGCACAGATACGCAGTATTTT
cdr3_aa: CASSSRLAGSTDTQYF

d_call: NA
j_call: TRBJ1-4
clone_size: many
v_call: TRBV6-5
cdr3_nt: TGTGCCAGCAGTTACGATGGGCTTGAAAAACTGTTTTTT
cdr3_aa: CASSYDGLEKLFF

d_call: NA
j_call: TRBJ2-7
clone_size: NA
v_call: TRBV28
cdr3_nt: TGTGCCAGCAGTTCAACCGGGACCCCGGGCGAGCAGTACTTC
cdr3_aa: CASSSTGTPGEQYF

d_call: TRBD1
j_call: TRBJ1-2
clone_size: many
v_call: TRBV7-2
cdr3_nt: TGTGCCAGCAGACCGGGACAGGGGTACTATGGCTACACCTTC
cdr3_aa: CASRPGQGYYGYTF

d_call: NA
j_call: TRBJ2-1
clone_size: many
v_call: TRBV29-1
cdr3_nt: TGCAGCGTTGACCCGGGTTCGGTCAATGAGCAGTTCTTC
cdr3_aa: CSVDPGSVNEQFF

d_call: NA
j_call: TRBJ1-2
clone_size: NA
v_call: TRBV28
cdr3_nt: TGTGCCAGCAGGGAGGACGGTGGTTGGTACACCTTC
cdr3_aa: CASREDGGWYTF

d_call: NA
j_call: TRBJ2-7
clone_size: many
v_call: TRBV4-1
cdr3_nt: TGCGCCAGCAGCCAAGCTCTGACCTACGAGCAGTACTTC
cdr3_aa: CASSQALTYEQYF

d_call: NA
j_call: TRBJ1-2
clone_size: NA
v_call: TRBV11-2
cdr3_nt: TGTGCCAGCAGTCCCAGGCTGGGACACCCTACTGACTATGGCTACACCTTC
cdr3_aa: CASSPRLGHPTDYGYTF

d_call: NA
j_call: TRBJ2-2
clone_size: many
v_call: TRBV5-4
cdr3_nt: TGTGCCAGCAGCTTGGACCCGAACACCGGGGAGCTGTTTTTT
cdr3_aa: CASSLDPNTGELFF

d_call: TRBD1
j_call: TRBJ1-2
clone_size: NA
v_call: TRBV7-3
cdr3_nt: TGTGCCAGCAGCCCGAGTAAAGGGACAGACTCCGGCTACACCTTC
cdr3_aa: CASSPSKGTDSGYTF

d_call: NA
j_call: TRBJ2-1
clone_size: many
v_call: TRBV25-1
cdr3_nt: TGTGCCAGCAGTCCGGAAACACCTAACAATGAGCAGTTCTTC
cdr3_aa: CASSPETPNNEQFF

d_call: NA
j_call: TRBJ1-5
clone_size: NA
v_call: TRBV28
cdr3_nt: TGTGCCAGCCAGGGAAGGGGACCTAATCAGCCCCAGCATTTT
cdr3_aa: CASQGRGPNQPQHF

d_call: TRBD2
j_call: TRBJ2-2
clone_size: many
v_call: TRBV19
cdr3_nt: TGTGCCAGCCGACGAAAGCGGGAGGGGGGAACCGGGGAGCTGTTTTTT
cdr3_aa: CASRRKREGGTGELFF

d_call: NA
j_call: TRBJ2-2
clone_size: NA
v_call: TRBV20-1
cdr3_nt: TGCAGTGCTAGAATCATTATGGGGGGGCTAGCTTCAACCGGGGAGCTGTTTTTT
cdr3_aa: CSARIIMGGLASTGELFF

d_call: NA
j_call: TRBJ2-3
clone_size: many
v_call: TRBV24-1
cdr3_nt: TGTGCCACCGGTCTTTCGGGCGCAGATACGCAGTATTTT
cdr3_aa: CATGLSGADTQYF

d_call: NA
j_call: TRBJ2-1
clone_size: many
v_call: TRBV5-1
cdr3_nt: TGCGCCAGCAGCTTGGGGCCTAGGGACGATGAGCAGTTCTTC
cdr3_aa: CASSLGPRDDEQFF

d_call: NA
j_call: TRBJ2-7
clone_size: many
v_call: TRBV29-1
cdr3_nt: TGCAGCCCTTCAAGGACAATAAGCTACGAGCAGTACTTC
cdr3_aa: CSPSRTISYEQYF

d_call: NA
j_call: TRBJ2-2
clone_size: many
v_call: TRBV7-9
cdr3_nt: TGTGCCAGCAGCCCACTAACAGCGGGTGCGAACACCGGGGAGCTGTTTTTT
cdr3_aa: CASSPLTAGANTGELFF

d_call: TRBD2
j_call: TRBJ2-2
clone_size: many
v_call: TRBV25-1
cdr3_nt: TGTGCCAGCAGTCAATTTACCGGGACTAGCGGTAACACCGGGGAGCTGTTTTTT
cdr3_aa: CASSQFTGTSGNTGELFF

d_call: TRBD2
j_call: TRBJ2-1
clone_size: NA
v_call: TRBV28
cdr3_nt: TGTGCCAGCAGTGATCCCGGGACTAGGCGCGGGGAGCAGTTCTTC
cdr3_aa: CASSDPGTRRGEQFF

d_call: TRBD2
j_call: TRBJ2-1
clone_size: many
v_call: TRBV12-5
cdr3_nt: TGTGCTAGTGGTTTGCTCTCAACCGGGACTACCAATGAGCAGTTCTTC
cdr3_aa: CASGLLSTGTTNEQFF

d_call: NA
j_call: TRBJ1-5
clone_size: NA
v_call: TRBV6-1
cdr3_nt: TGTGCCAGCAGTGGTCGGTCCAATCAGCCCCAGCATTTT
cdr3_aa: CASSGRSNQPQHF

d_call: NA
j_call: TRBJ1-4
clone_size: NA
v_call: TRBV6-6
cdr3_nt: TGTGCCAGCAGCGGGGGGCTGTTTTTT
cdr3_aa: CASSGGLFF

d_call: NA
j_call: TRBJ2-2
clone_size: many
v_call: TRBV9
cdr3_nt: TGTGCCAGCAGCGTTTCCTCGGGACTCAACACCGGGGAGCTGTTTTTT
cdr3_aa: CASSVSSGLNTGELFF

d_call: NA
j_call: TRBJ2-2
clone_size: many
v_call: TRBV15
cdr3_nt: TGTGCCACCGGTGGGCCCCCGAACACCGGGGAGCTGTTTTTT
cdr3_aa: CATGGPPNTGELFF

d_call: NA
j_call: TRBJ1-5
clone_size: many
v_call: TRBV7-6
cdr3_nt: TGTGCCAGCAGCTCCCAGATCAATCAGCCCCAGCATTTT
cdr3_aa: CASSSQINQPQHF

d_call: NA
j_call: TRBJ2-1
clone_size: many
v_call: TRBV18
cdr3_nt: TGTGGGTTGTCTAAAGAAGTCGGGCAGTTCTTC
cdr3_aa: CGLSKEVGQFF

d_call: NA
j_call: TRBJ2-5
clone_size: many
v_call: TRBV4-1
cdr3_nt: TGCGCCAGCAGCCAAACCCCCTGGGAGGGGGGAGAGACCCAGTACTTC
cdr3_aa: CASSQTPWEGGETQYF

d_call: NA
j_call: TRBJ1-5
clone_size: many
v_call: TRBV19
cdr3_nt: TGTGCCAGTAGTATAGGGCGGGATCAGCCCCAGCATTTT
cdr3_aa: CASSIGRDQPQHF

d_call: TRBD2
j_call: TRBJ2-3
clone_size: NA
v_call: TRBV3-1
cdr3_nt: TGTGCCAGCAGCCAAGATTCTAGCGGGTCGATCACAGATACGCAGTATTTT
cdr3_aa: CASSQDSSGSITDTQYF

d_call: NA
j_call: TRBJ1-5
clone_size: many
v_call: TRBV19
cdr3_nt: TGTGCCAGTAAGACCCTTGGCGATCAGCCCCAGCATTTT
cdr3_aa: CASKTLGDQPQHF

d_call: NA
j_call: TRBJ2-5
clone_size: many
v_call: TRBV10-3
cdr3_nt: TGTGCCATCGGGACGCAAGAGACCCAGTACTTC
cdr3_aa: CAIGTQETQYF

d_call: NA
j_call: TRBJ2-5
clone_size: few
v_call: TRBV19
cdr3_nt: TGTGCCAGTAGTATAGGAGGCCCACACTCCGCCCAAGAGACCCAGTACTTC
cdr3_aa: CASSIGGPHSAQETQYF

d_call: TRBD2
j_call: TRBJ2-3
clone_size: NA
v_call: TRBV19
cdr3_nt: TGTGCCAGTAGTCGGACTAGCGGAACAGATACGCAGTGTTTT
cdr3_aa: CASSRTSGTDTQCF

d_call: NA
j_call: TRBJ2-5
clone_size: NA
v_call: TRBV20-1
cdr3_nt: TGCAGTGCCACGGGGGCCGGGAAAGAGACCCAGTACTTC
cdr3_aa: CSATGAGKETQYF

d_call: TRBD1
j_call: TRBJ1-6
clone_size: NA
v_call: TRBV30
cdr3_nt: TGTACCTGGAGTCCCGGGACAGGGGTTAATTCACCCCTCCGCTTT
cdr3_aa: CTWSPGTGVNSPLRF

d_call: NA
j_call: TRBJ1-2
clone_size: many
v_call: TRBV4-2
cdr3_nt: TGTGCCAGCAGCCAAGATCGGATCTCCGGAGGGAACTATGGCTACACCTTC
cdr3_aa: CASSQDRISGGNYGYTF

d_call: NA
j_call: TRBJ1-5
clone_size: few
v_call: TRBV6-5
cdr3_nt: TGTGCCAAACTGAGGCCCAAAGGGAATAGCAATCAGCCCCAGCATTTT
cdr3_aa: CAKLRPKGNSNQPQHF

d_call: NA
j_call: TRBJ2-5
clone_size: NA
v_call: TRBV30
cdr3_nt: TGTGCCTGGAGTATCCCCGGGCCCTTTCAAGAGACCCAGTACTTC
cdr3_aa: CAWSIPGPFQETQYF

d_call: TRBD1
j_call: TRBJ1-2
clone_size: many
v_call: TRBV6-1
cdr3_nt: TGTGCCAGCGGGGTCGGGAGCGGACAGGGGGCAGGTGGCTACACCTTC
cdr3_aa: CASGVGSGQGAGGYTF

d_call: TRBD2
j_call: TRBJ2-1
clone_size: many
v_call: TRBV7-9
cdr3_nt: TGTGCCAGCATATTAGCGGGGCTTTACAATGAGCAGTTCTTC
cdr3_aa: CASILAGLYNEQFF